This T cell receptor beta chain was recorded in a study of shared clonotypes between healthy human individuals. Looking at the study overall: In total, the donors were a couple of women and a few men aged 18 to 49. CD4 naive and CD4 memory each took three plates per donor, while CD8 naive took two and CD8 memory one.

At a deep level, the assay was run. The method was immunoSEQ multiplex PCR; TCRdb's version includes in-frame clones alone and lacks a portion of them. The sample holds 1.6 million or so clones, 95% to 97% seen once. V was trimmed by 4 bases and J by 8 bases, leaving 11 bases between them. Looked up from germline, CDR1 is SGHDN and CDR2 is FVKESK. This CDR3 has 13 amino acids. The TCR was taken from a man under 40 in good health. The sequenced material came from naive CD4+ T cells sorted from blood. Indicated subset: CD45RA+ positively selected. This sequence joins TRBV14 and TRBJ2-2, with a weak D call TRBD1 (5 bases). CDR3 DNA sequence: TGTGCCAGCAGCCCCCAGGGTCCGGGGGAGCTGTTTTTT. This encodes CASSPQGPGELFF.